Detailed here is one T cell receptor beta chain. This clone was detected only a few times. Its antigen has not been determined. This is a mouse receptor, so gene names and germline sequences are those of the mouse. The read ends 1 residue before the CDR3 terminus; that terminus is restored from the germline J gene. The receptor library was made with the immunoSEQ multiplex PCR assay. Adaptive Biotechnologies performed the TCRbeta CDR3 sequencing at survey depth and reported CDR3 sequences, V/J genes, productive frequency and template counts. Amplification of TCR beta CDR3 regions started from genomic DNA instead of RNA. The study's own analysis went as follows. Jensen-Shannon divergence served to quantify pairwise repertoire overlap between tissues, with 0 meaning identical and 1 meaning complete divergence. Tissues were clustered by single-linkage agglomerative hierarchical clustering of pairwise JSD values and displayed as dendrograms. All patient samples were analyzed with GLIPH2 using simulation_depth 1000, kmer_min_depth 3 and cdr3_length_cutoff 8, and only groups containing more than two unique CDR3s were kept. In a standardized tissue-overlap score, Jaccard GLIPH-group overlap across patients was extrapolated to a standard repertoire size of 1000 clones. Linear mixed-effect models, with tissue as a fixed effect and individual as a random effect, were used to test how diversity related to clinical or experimental variables. TCRdb provides this immuneACCESS table in a form limited to in-frame rearrangements. Some clones are lacking; in checked studies, under half of them reflect an unresolved V gene, and why the rest are absent is not known. V, J and clone size reflect that table, while D and trimming were determined from the DNA. The sample has roughly 4,000 clones on record, over 45% of them singletons. The ten largest clonotypes hold about 28% of the sample.

V is pruned by 1 base and J by 2 bases, leaving 1 base of the junction without a gene match. CDR1 and CDR2 (GKSSPN, SITVG) derive from the germline V gene. The CDR3 goes from the cysteine to the phenylalanine over 14 residues. Part of the CDR3 DNA is given, 39 bases translated from base 1. These data belong to a study of tissue T cells after allogeneic stem cell transplantation (dated by TCRdb to between 2020 and 2023). About the investigation overall: The study profiled TCR beta repertoires in many tissues obtained from research autopsies of patients with and without GVHD, and also in mouse models of GVHD. The human arm was a prospective observational study without blinding or randomization.

General conclusions and limits of the study: The patient cohort was small and clinically heterogeneous, and sampling depth was acknowledged as a limitation. The study did not establish which tissue TCRs were alloreactive or antigen-specific, and some clones may have been host cells that persisted. Within patients, how anatomically similar tissues were was a major factor shaping TCR repertoire composition, regardless of disease or transplant status. In both patients and mice, only a limited portion of the TCR repertoire detected in tissues was captured by blood and spleen T cells. Few T cell clones were found to be shared across patients, but shared repertoire signatures across patients were revealed in a tissue-specific fashion by motif-based clustering.

The time point tag for this specimen amounts to: mouse harvest day 7 after allogeneic transplant. Each mouse graft, delivered by tail vein injection, combined 10^6 splenic CD5+ T cells with 10^7 T-cell-depleted bone marrow cells. GVHD in mice was modeled with a major MHC-mismatch B6 (H2b) into BALB/c (H2d) model, and tissues were profiled at day 7 or 14. On day 7 or 14 post-transplant, mouse tissues and retro-orbital blood were harvested with separate sterile tools for each animal, and livers were flushed before harvest. Before genomic DNA was isolated with the DNeasy Blood & Tissue Kit, mouse tissues were minced with razor blades in buffered saline.

Sample: spleen. This receptor was taken from a female BALB/c mouse given C57BL/6 T cells with graft-versus-host disease after an allogeneic hematopoietic cell transplant. The chain links TRBV31 with TRBJ2-2; 7 bases in the junction line up with TRBD1. CDR3 bases read: TGTGCCTGGAGTCCGACAGGGAACACCGGGCAGCTCTAC. It specifies CAWSPTGNTGQLY. The full-length CDR3 reads as CAWSPTGNTGQLYF. The entire variable domain, with the stretches around the CDR3 drawn from the reference TRBV31 and TRBJ2-2 proteins, is AQTIHQWPVAEIKAVGSPLSLGCTIKGKSSPNLYWYWQATGGTLQQLFYSITVGQVESVVQLNLSASRPKDDQFILSTEKLLLSHSGFYLCAWSPTGNTGQLYFGEGSKLTVL.